This TCR beta chain originates from a study of blood T cell repertoires in COVID-19. In the study overall: The United States, Italy and Spain provided the acute and convalescent COVID-19 samples. T cells, B-cell-depleted T cells, or PBMCs supplied cDNA or gDNA.

Trimming took 0 bases from V and 0 from J; bases not matched to a gene: 5. CDR1 and CDR2 (germline): SGHRS, YFSETQ. The CDR3 is 17 residues long. Per the study methods: Estimation of nucleated cell counts was performed using reference gene primer amplification. Clones were sequenced by immunoSEQ multiplex PCR, and TCRdb holds only the in-frame ones, with some missing. V, J and clone size are those of that table, while D and trimming were read from the DNA. The data show around 220,000 clones, around 86% seen once. The sequence was collected from a man between 45 and 60 years old with acute or convalescent COVID-19. This rearrangement joins TRBV5-1 to TRBJ1-4, with 7 positions matching TRBD1. The sequenced material came from peripheral blood. CDR3 region: CASSLAPTGTTNEKLFF. The DNA for the CDR3 is TGCGCCAGCAGCTTGGCCCCGACAGGGACAACTAATGAAAAACTGTTTTTT.